The present entry profiles one T cell receptor (beta chain) with its context. Its antigen is currently unknown. This CDR3 has 16 residues. V shed 5 bases and J shed 0 bases, with 14 bases lying between them. Germline V CDR1 and CDR2: MGHRA, YSYEKL. The entry originates in a study of T cells after yellow fever vaccination. As for the study in general: Researchers used SMART-Seq v4 Ultra Low Input to prepare fractions that had low cell numbers.

Synthesis of TCR cDNA relied on 5'RACE template switching, which attached a universal primer site and UMIs. A single record per CDR3 protein comes from TCRdb applying MiXCR to the 5' RACE reads. This sample has some 300,000 distinct CDR3 sequences, with about 10% found just once. Study outcomes and limitations: After the booster, over 95% of CD4 and about nine tenths of CD8 primary-response clones were re-detected. Though it reached lower strength, the secondary response hit its peak faster, day 5 versus 15.

This chain connects TRBV4-1 to TRBJ2-1; TRBD2 is a possible D gene (6 bases). The source material was CD4+ T cells sorted from PBMCs, sampled 45 days after the yellow fever booster vaccination. This TCR was sampled from a man between 18 and 35 years old who received the YFV17D yellow fever vaccine. The CDR3 here is CASSGGMGSSYNEQFF. DNA for the CDR3: TGCGCCAGCAGCGGAGGGATGGGGAGCTCCTACAATGAGCAGTTCTTC.